This TCR beta chain stems from a study of molecular identifiers for immune sequencing clone quantification. Based on a CD8+CD4-CCR7+CD45RA+ profile, naive CD8 T cells were sorted. Worth noting for this clonotype: The antigen remains unidentified.

Libraries of bulk TCR were made by previously described methods (with listed TCR primers). TCRdb analysed the PCR reads with MiXCR anew, one entry per CDR3 protein. The sample lists hundreds of thousands of distinct CDR3 sequences; 25% were seen once. Study results and caveats: In cases of identical TCR molecules sharing a barcode, highly expanded clone sizes could be underestimated. Jurkat TCR RNA that was spiked in from one cell was reportedly detectable among some 980,000 naive cells.

The CDR3 totals 15 residues. With V trimmed by 5 bases and J by 3 bases, 7 bases remained unmatched. Germline CDR1 reads SEHNR; CDR2 reads FQNEAQ (reference sequence). The chain is built from TRBV7-9 and TRBJ2-7; 10 nucleotides align to TRBD1. The sample comprised naive CD8+ T cells from blood, with Jurkat cell RNA spiked in. Subset denoted: FACS-sorted CD8+CD4-CCR7+CD45RA+ naive T cells. The source is a human donor in good health. Some libraries in this study had Jurkat cell RNA spiked in. As DNA, the CDR3 is TGTGCCAGCAGCCCCGGGACAGGGGACCTCTACGAGCAGTACTTC. It codes for CASSPGTGDLYEQYF.